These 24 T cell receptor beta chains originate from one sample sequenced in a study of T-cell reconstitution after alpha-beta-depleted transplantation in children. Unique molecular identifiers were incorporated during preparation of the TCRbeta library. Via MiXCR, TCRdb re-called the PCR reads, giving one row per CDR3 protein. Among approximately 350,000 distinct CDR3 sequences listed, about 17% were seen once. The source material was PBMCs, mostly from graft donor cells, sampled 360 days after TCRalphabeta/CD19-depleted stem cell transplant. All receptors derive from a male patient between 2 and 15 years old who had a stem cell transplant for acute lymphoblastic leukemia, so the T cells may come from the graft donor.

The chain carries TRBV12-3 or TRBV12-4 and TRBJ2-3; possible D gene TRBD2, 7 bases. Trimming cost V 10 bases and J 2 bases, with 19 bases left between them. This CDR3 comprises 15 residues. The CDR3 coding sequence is TGTGCCATCATACGGGGGGCATCCATCACAGATACGCAGTATTTT. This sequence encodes CAIIRGASITDTQYF.

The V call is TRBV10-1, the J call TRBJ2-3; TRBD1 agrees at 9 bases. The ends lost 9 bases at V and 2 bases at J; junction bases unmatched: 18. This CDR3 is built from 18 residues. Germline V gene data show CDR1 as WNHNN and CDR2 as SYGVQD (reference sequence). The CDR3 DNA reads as TGCGCCAGGACCCCGGGACAGGGAGGACTTGGAGACACAGATACGCAGTATTTT. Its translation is CARTPGQGGLGDTDTQYF.

The chain's CDR3 is CASSPGTLFFTFIDNEQFF. DNA for the CDR3: TGTGCCAGCAGCCCCGGGACTTTATTTTTTACATTTATTGACAATGAGCAGTTCTTC. This chain links TRBV4-2 with TRBJ2-1; a weak D match, TRBD2 (6 bases). Germline V gene sequence: CDR1 LGHNA, CDR2 YNFKEQ. CDR3 length equals 19 residues. The germline V and J ends were trimmed by 4 bases and 5 bases, with 27 bases remaining between them.

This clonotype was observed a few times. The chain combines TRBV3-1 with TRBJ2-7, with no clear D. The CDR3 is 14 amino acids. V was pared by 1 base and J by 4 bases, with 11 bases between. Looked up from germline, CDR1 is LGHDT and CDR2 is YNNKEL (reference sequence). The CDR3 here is CASSQVGIRYEQYF. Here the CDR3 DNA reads TGTGCCAGCAGCCAAGTGGGCATCCGTTACGAGCAGTACTTC.

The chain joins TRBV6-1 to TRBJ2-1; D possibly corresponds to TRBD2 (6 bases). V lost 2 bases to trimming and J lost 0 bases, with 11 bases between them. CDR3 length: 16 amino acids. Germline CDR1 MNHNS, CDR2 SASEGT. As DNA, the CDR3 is TGTGCCAGCAGTGAAAGTCCGGGGGTCTCCTACAATGAGCAGTTCTTC. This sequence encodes CASSESPGVSYNEQFF.

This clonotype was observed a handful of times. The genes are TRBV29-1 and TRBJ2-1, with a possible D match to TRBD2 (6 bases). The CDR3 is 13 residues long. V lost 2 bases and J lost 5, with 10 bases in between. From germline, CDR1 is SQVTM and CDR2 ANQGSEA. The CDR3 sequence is CSVETGVDNEQFF. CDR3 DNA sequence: TGCAGCGTTGAAACGGGAGTGGACAATGAGCAGTTCTTC.

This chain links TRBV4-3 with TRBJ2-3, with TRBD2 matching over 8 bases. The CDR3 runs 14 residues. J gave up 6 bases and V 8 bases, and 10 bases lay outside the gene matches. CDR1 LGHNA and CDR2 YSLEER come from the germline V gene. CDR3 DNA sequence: TGCGCCAGCGGCTGGACTAGCCAGAGGGATACGCAGTATTTT. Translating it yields CASGWTSQRDTQYF.

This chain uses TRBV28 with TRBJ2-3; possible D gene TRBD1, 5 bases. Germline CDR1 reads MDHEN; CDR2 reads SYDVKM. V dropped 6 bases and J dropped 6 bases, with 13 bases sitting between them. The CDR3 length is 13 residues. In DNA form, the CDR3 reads TGTGCCAGCAGCCTAGGGGTGAAGGATACGCAGTATTTT. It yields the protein CASSLGVKDTQYF.

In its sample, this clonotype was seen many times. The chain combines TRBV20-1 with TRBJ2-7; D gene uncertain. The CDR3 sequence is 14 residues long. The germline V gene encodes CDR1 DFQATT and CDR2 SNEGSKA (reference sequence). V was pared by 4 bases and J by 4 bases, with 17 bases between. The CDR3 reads CSAKDAGPSYEQYF. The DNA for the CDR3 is TGCAGTGCTAAGGACGCCGGCCCTTCTTACGAGCAGTACTTC.

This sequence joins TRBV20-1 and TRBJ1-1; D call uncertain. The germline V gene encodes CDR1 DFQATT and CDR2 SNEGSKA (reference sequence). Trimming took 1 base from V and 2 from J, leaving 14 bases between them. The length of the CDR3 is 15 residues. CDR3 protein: CSARVAWQVNTEAFF. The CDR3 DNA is TGCAGTGCTAGAGTGGCGTGGCAAGTTAACACTGAAGCTTTCTTT.

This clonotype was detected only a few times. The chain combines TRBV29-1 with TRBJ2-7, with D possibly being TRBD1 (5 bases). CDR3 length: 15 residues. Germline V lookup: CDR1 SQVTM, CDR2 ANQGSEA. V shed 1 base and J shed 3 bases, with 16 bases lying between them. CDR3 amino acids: CSVEVRGRVNYEQYF. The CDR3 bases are TGCAGCGTTGAAGTTCGAGGCAGGGTAAACTACGAGCAGTACTTC.

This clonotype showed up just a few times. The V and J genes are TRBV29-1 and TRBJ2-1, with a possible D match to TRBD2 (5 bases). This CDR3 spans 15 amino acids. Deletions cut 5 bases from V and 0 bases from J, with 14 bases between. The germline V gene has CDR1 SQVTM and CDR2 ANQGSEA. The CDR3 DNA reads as TGCAGCGTTCTAAAACTAGTGCGCTCCTACAATGAGCAGTTCTTC. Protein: CSVLKLVRSYNEQFF.

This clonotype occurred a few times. The CDR3 loop is CASSLPGGTGQETQYF. The CDR3 DNA is TGTGCCAGCAGCTTACCGGGAGGGACGGGCCAAGAGACCCAGTACTTC. This chain connects TRBV7-3 to TRBJ2-5; 8 bases map to TRBD2. After removal of 2 bases from V and 1 base from J, the junction contained 6 bases not matched to a gene. Germline lookup yields CDR1 SGHTA and CDR2 FQGTGA. This CDR3 is built from 16 residues.

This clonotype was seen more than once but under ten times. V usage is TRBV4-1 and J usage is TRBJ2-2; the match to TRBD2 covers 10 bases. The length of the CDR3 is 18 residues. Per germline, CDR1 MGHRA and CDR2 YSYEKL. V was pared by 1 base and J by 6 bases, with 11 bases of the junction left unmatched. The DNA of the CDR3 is TGCGCCAGCAGCCAAGTTCCTCAAGGAGCGGGAGGGCCCGGGGAGCTGTTTTTT. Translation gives CASSQVPQGAGGPGELFF.

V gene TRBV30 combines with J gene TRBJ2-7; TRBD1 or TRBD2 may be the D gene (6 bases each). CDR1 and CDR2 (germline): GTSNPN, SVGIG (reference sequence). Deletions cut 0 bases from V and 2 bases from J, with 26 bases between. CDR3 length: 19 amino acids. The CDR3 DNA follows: TGTGCCTGGAGTGTACTTAGGGGGGAGAGGCCCCAGATCGCCTACGAGCAGTACTTC. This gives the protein CAWSVLRGERPQIAYEQYF.

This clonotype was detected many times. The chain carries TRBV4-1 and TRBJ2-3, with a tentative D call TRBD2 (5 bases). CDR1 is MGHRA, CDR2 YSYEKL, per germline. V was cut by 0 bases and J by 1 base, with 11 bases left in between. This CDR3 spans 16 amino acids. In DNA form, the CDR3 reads TGCGCCAGCAGCCAAGATCCTAGCTGGGGCACAGATACGCAGTATTTT. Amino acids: CASSQDPSWGTDTQYF.

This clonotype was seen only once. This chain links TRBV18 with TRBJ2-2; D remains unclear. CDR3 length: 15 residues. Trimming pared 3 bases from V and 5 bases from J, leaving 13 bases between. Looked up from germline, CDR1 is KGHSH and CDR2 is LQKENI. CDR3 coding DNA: TGTGCCAGCTCACCTCGATCAGTTCATACCGGGGAGCTGTTTTTT. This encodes CASSPRSVHTGELFF.

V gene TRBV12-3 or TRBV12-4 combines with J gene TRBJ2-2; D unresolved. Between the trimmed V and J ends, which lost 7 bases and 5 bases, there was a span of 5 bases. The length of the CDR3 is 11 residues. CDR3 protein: CASISTGELFF. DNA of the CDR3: TGTGCCAGCATTAGTACCGGGGAGCTGTTTTTT.

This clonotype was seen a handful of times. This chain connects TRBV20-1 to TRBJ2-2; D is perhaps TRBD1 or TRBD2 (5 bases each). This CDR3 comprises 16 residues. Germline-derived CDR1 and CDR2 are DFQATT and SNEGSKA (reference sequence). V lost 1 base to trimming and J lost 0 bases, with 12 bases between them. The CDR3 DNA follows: TGCAGTGCTAGAGCCAGCGGACATTCGAACACCGGGGAGCTGTTTTTT. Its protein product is CSARASGHSNTGELFF.

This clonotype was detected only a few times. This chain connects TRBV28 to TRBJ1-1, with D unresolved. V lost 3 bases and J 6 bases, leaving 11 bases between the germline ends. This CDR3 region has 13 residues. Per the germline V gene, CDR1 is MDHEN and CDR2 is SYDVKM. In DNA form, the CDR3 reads TGTGCCAGCAGTTTGAGGAGCGGACCTGAAGCTTTCTTT. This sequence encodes CASSLRSGPEAFF.

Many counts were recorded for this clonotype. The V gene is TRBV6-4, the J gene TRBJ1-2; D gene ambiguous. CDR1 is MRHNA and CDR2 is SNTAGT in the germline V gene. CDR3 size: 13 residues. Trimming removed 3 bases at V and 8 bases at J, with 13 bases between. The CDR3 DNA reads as TGTGCCAGCAGTGAGGGCCTCTACACGGGCTACACCTTC. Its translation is CASSEGLYTGYTF.

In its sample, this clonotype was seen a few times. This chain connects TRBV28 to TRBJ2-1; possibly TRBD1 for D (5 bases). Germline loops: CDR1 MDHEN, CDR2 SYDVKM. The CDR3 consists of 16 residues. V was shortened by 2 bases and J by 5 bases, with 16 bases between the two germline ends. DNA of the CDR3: TGTGCCAGCAGTTTAAAGCTCAGGGCAGGAGACAATGAGCAGTTCTTC. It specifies CASSLKLRAGDNEQFF.

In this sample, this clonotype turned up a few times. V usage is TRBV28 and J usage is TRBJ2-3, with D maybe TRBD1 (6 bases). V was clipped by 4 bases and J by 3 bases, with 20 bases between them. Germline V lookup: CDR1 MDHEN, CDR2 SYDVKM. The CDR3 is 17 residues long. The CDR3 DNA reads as TGTGCCAGCAGTTACTCCGCCTTAGGACAGATTACAGATACGCAGTATTTT. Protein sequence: CASSYSALGQITDTQYF.

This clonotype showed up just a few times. The CDR3 nucleotides are TGCAGTGCTCCATGGTTCGGGACAGGGGTCTACGAGCAGTACTTC. Translated: CSAPWFGTGVYEQYF. The V and J genes are TRBV20-1 and TRBJ2-7, with TRBD1 identical over 10 bases. Germline CDR1 is DFQATT and CDR2 is SNEGSKA (reference sequence). The CDR3 consists of 15 residues. The junction had 10 bases not matched to a gene; V was cut back by 5 bases and J by 3 bases.